This T cell receptor beta chain is from a study of early T cells in non-severe SARS-CoV-2 infection. Study details: Unsorted whole blood bulk RNA was sequenced, with unpaired chains. The study's findings and limits: Using VDJdb, the matching emphasized anti-spike CD8 responses while missing private and CD4 specificities.

Attachment of unique molecular identifiers to individual cDNA molecules was performed. TCRdb recomputed calls from the 5' RACE reads with MiXCR, one row per CDR3 protein. The table lists more than 90,000 distinct CDR3 sequences, roughly 13% of them singletons. Between the trimmed V and J ends, which lost 8 bases and 8 bases, there was a span of 22 bases. The CDR3 sequence is 15 residues long. Comments on this clonotype: Its antigen is unknown.

This receptor was taken from an adult who was a healthcare worker with PCR-confirmed SARS-CoV-2 infection or an uninfected control (not recorded which). This chain links TRBV12-3 or TRBV12-4 with TRBJ1-5, with D possibly matching TRBD1 (6 bases). Source material: whole blood. The DNA of the CDR3 is TGTGCCAGCTCTCGTATGACAGGAAGGTATGAGCCCCAGCATTTT. This encodes CASSRMTGRYEPQHF.